This is a list of T cell receptor beta chains from one sample in a study of cytomegalovirus exposure and HLA in healthy donors. Libraries were prepared by immunoSEQ multiplex PCR; TCRdb keeps only in-frame clonotypes and omits some of them. This table holds roughly 160,000 clones, approximately 80% found once. Sequencing was done on a sample of PBMCs. The receptors stem from a man aged 25 to 45 in good health and CMV-seropositive. The CDR3 runs from the conserved cysteine through the conserved F or W. Each record gives: CDR3 protein, CDR3 DNA, D gene, J gene, clone size, V gene. D genes are given only for firm matches. Where a row states a size, it is once, few, many or the class of an expanded clone; other rows omit it.

CAAATGELFF,TGTGCCGCAGCGACCGGGGAGCTGTTTTTT,NA,TRBJ2-2,NA,TRBV6-1
CASSSGQGAYEQYF,TGCGCCAGCAGCAGCGGACAGGGGGCCTACGAGCAGTACTTC,TRBD1,TRBJ2-7,NA,TRBV5-1
CASSLTSASEQYF,TGTGCCAGCAGTCTGACTAGCGCCAGCGAGCAGTACTTC,TRBD2,TRBJ2-7,NA,TRBV27
CASSRGVGIHEQYF,TGTGCCAGCAGCCGCGGGGTGGGGATCCACGAGCAGTACTTC,NA,TRBJ2-7,NA,TRBV5-6
CASSLEGVTKNIQYF,TGCGCCAGCAGCTTGGAAGGGGTTACCAAAAACATTCAGTACTTC,NA,TRBJ2-4,few,TRBV5-1
CASSPGGPLSYEQYF,TGTGCCAGCAGTCCCGGGGGGCCCCTCTCCTACGAGCAGTACTTC,NA,TRBJ2-7,NA,TRBV14
CASSSGTGVTNEKLFF,TGCGCCAGCAGCTCGGGGACAGGCGTAACTAATGAAAAACTGTTTTTT,TRBD1,TRBJ1-4,NA,TRBV5-1
CASTLAGTGGYEQYF,TGCGCCAGCACCCTCGCCGGGACAGGGGGTTACGAGCAGTACTTC,TRBD1,TRBJ2-7,NA,TRBV5-1
CASTPGQGARYEQYF,TGTGCCAGCACCCCCGGACAGGGGGCAAGGTACGAGCAGTACTTC,TRBD1,TRBJ2-7,NA,TRBV28
CASSSLQGSEQYF,TGTGCCAGCAGCTCCCTACAAGGGAGCGAGCAGTACTTC,NA,TRBJ2-7,NA,TRBV7-6
CASSEVVRGDAQYF,TGTGCCAGCAGTGAAGTAGTCAGGGGAGATGCGCAGTATTTT,NA,TRBJ2-3,few,TRBV6-1
CASSYSSGPQQPQHF,TGTGCCAGCAGTTACTCGAGTGGGCCTCAGCAGCCCCAGCATTTT,NA,TRBJ1-5,NA,TRBV6-6
CSVQRTVTNTEAFF,TGCAGCGTGCAAAGGACAGTTACGAACACTGAAGCTTTCTTT,NA,TRBJ1-1,NA,TRBV29-1
CASAADSSYNSPLHF,TGTGCCAGCGCCGCCGACAGCTCCTATAATTCACCCCTCCACTTT,NA,TRBJ1-6,NA,TRBV6-6
CASRPGLAGGPWYNEQFF,TGTGCCAGCAGACCTGGACTAGCGGGGGGGCCTTGGTACAATGAGCAGTTCTTC,TRBD2,TRBJ2-1,few,TRBV5-6
CASREQGSSYNSPLHF,TGTGCCAGCAGAGAACAGGGGAGCTCCTATAATTCACCCCTCCACTTT,TRBD1,TRBJ1-6,NA,TRBV19
CASSLTGGEETQYF,TGTGCCAGCAGCTTAACAGGGGGGGAAGAGACCCAGTACTTC,NA,TRBJ2-5,many,TRBV25-1
CASSQVGGSYNEQFF,TGCGCCAGCAGCCAAGTGGGGGGCTCCTACAATGAGCAGTTCTTC,NA,TRBJ2-1,NA,TRBV4-1
CASSAQGSAEAFF,TGCGCCAGCAGCGCACAGGGGTCGGCTGAAGCTTTCTTT,TRBD1,TRBJ1-1,NA,TRBV4-1
CASSVATGQGANTQYF,TGTGCCAGCAGCGTAGCTACCGGACAGGGGGCGAATACGCAGTATTTT,TRBD1,TRBJ2-3,NA,TRBV9
CASSLDAGQETQYF,TGCGCCAGCAGCTTGGACGCAGGGCAGGAGACCCAGTACTTC,NA,TRBJ2-5,NA,TRBV5-1
CASSYLYEQYF,TGTGCCAGCAGTTACCTCTACGAGCAGTACTTC,NA,TRBJ2-7,NA,TRBV6-5
CASSQVIGDNQPQHF,TGCGCCAGCAGCCAAGTGATCGGGGACAATCAGCCCCAGCATTTT,NA,TRBJ1-5,NA,TRBV4-1
CASSLPWDREFDTQYF,TGTGCCAGCAGCTTGCCATGGGACAGGGAATTTGATACGCAGTATTTT,TRBD1,TRBJ2-3,once,TRBV5-5
CASSSGAIQPQHF,TGTGCCAGCAGTTCGGGAGCCATCCAGCCCCAGCATTTT,NA,TRBJ1-5,NA,TRBV28
CASSPGGMNTEAFF,TGTGCCAGCAGCCCCGGGGGGATGAACACTGAAGCTTTCTTT,NA,TRBJ1-1,NA,TRBV7-2
CASSPLGASSYEQYF,TGTGCCAGCAGTCCACTTGGAGCGAGCTCCTACGAGCAGTACTTC,NA,TRBJ2-7,many,TRBV27
CAWSVGTTSNTEAFF,TGTGCCTGGAGTGTCGGGACAACCTCGAACACTGAAGCTTTCTTT,NA,TRBJ1-1,NA,TRBV30
CASSLDRVPQYF,TGTGCCAGCAGCTTAGATCGGGTGCCACAGTACTTC,NA,TRBJ2-5,once,TRBV11-2
CASSPRTEGEQYF,TGCGCCAGCAGCCCCAGGACAGAAGGCGAGCAGTACTTC,NA,TRBJ2-7,NA,TRBV4-1
CASSPGLADTDTQYF,TGCGCCAGCAGCCCCGGACTAGCGGACACAGATACGCAGTATTTT,TRBD2,TRBJ2-3,NA,TRBV10-1
CASREGQGNSPLHF,TGTGCCAGCAGGGAGGGACAGGGGAATTCACCCCTCCACTTT,TRBD1,TRBJ1-6,NA,TRBV9
CASTRGTSGGDTQYF,TGTGCCAGCACTAGGGGGACTAGCGGGGGAGATACGCAGTATTTT,TRBD2,TRBJ2-3,NA,TRBV2
CASSSPRDRVKYTQYF,TGTGCCAGCAGTTCCCCCCGGGACAGGGTAAAGTATACGCAGTATTTT,TRBD1,TRBJ2-3,NA,TRBV27
CASSSPGQLIYEQYF,TGTGCCAGCAGTTCGCCGGGACAGTTAATCTACGAGCAGTACTTC,TRBD1,TRBJ2-7,NA,TRBV28
CASSLGQPMSTDTQYF,TGCGCCAGCAGCTTGGGACAGCCGATGAGCACAGATACGCAGTATTTT,NA,TRBJ2-3,NA,TRBV5-1
CASSLARVEQFF,TGTGCCAGCAGCCTCGCCAGGGTTGAGCAGTTCTTC,NA,TRBJ2-1,NA,TRBV11-2
CASRGLVGELFF,TGTGCCAGCAGGGGGCTGGTCGGGGAGCTGTTTTTT,NA,TRBJ2-2,NA,TRBV6-5
CASSLLTSGRGNTEAFF,TGTGCCAGCAGCTTGCTCACTTCGGGCAGGGGGAACACTGAAGCTTTCTTT,NA,TRBJ1-1,NA,TRBV5-6
CASSPRPGQNRYEQYF,TGTGCCAGCAGCCCGAGGCCGGGACAGAACCGCTACGAGCAGTACTTC,TRBD1,TRBJ2-7,NA,TRBV7-9
CASRRTGGGTGELFF,TGCGCCAGCAGGAGGACAGGGGGCGGCACCGGGGAGCTGTTTTTT,TRBD1,TRBJ2-2,NA,TRBV4-1
CASRPTSTDTQYF,TGTGCCAGCAGACCGACTAGCACAGATACGCAGTATTTT,NA,TRBJ2-3,few,TRBV6-6
CASSLDGTASNQPQHF,TGCGCCAGCAGCTTGGACGGGACAGCCAGCAATCAGCCCCAGCATTTT,TRBD1,TRBJ1-5,NA,TRBV5-1
CASRLDGSSYNEQFF,TGTGCCAGCAGGCTGGACGGGAGCTCCTACAATGAGCAGTTCTTC,NA,TRBJ2-1,NA,TRBV7-6
CASSPSRVNTEAFF,TGTGCCAGCAGCCCATCTCGGGTGAACACTGAAGCTTTCTTT,NA,TRBJ1-1,NA,TRBV7-9
CASGAWDREVDEQFF,TGCGCCAGCGGTGCATGGGACAGGGAGGTCGATGAGCAGTTCTTC,TRBD1,TRBJ2-1,NA,TRBV5-1
CASSLGGEGQPQHF,TGTGCCAGCAGCTTAGGAGGGGAGGGACAGCCCCAGCATTTT,NA,TRBJ1-5,NA,TRBV7-3
CASSYSGGSIEKLFF,TGTGCCAGCAGTTACTCGGGGGGTAGTATAGAAAAACTGTTTTTT,NA,TRBJ1-4,NA,TRBV6-5
CASSGTGGTEQYF,TGTGCCAGCTCAGGGACAGGGGGCACCGAGCAGTACTTC,TRBD1,TRBJ2-7,NA,TRBV18
CASSYVRPSNQPQHF,TGTGCCAGCAGTTACGTCAGGCCTAGCAATCAGCCCCAGCATTTT,NA,TRBJ1-5,NA,TRBV6-6
CASSLGLAGSYEQFF,TGCGCCAGCAGCCTCGGACTAGCGGGTTCATATGAGCAGTTCTTC,TRBD2,TRBJ2-1,NA,TRBV5-1